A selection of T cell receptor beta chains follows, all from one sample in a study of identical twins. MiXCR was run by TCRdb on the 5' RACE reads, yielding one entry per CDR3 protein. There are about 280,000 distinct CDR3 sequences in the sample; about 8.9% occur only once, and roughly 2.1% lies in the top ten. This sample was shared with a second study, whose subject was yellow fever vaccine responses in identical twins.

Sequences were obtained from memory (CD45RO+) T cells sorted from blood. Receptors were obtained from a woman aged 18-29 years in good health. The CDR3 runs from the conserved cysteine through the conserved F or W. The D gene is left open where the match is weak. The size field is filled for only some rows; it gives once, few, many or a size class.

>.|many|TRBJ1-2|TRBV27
CASSLFGRNSYGYTF
TGTGCCAGCAGTTTATTCGGCAGGAACAGCTATGGCTACACCTTC
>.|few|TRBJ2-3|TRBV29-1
CSVRRDSTDTQYF
TGCAGCGTTCGACGAGACAGCACAGATACGCAGTATTTT
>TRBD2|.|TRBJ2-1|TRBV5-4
CASSAAGGRAYNEQFF
TGTGCCAGCAGTGCGGCTGGCGGGAGGGCATACAATGAGCAGTTCTTC
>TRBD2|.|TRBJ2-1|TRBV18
CASSPPQASGRYEQFF
TGTGCCAGCTCACCACCCCAAGCTAGCGGGAGGTATGAGCAGTTCTTC
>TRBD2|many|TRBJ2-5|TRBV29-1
CSVGLAGETQYF
TGCAGCGTAGGACTAGCGGGAGAGACCCAGTACTTC
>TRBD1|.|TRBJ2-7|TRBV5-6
CASSPWTGCYEQYF
TGTGCCAGCAGCCCCTGGACAGGGTGCTACGAGCAGTACTTC
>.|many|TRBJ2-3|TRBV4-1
CASSQPLGTQYF
TGCGCCAGCAGCCAACCACTGGGTACGCAGTATTTT
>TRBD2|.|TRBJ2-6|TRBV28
CASSSLAEVSGANVLTF
TGTGCCAGCAGTTCCCTAGCGGAGGTCTCTGGGGCCAACGTCCTGACTTTC
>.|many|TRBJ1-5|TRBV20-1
CSAKQGRVGNQPQHF
TGCAGTGCAAAGCAGGGAAGGGTTGGCAATCAGCCCCAGCATTTT
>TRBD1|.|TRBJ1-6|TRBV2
CASSVSGTGYNSPLHF
TGTGCCAGCAGTGTCTCCGGGACAGGATATAATTCACCCCTCCACTTT
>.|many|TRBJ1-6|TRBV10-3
CAISESDRPNSPLHF
TGTGCCATCAGTGAGTCCGACAGACCCAATTCACCCCTCCACTTT
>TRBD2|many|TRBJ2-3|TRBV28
CASSPGGIKDTQYF
TGTGCCAGCAGTCCCGGGGGGATTAAAGATACGCAGTATTTT
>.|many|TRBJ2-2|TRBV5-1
CASSLANGGNGELFF
TGCGCCAGCAGCTTGGCCAACGGCGGGAACGGGGAGCTGTTTTTT
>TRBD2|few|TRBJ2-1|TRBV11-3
CASSGGGGTSLRDEQFF
TGTGCCAGCAGCGGGGGGGGCGGGACTAGTCTTAGGGATGAGCAGTTCTTC
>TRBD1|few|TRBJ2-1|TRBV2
CASSAQGFTYNEQFF
TGTGCCAGCAGTGCACAGGGGTTCACCTACAATGAGCAGTTCTTC
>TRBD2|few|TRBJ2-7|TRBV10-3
CAISGLAGGEQYF
TGTGCCATCAGTGGACTAGCGGGAGGCGAGCAGTACTTC
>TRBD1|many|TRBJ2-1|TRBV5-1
CASSRTGVGDEQFF
TGCGCCAGCAGCCGGACAGGGGTTGGAGATGAGCAGTTCTTC
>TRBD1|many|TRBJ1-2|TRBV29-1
CSVEDWDRGHGYTF
TGCAGCGTTGAAGATTGGGACAGGGGGCATGGCTACACCTTC
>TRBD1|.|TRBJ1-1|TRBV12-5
CASELRTGVEAFF
TGTGCTAGTGAACTCCGGACAGGGGTTGAAGCTTTCTTT
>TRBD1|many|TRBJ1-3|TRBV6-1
CAISEAGQDGSGNTIYF
TGTGCCATCAGTGAAGCCGGACAGGACGGCTCTGGAAACACCATATATTTT
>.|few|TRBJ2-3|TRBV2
CASTRLISTDTQYF
TGTGCCAGCACCAGACTGATCAGCACAGATACGCAGTATTTT